This entry lists 2 T cell receptor beta chains sequenced from one sample in a study of blood T cell repertoires in COVID-19. The table came from immunoSEQ multiplex PCR; TCRdb's copy has only in-frame clones and leaves some out. The sample includes 68,000 or so clones, 86% seen only once; the top ten take roughly 4%. Sequenced: peripheral blood. The receptors come from a man aged 50 or older with acute or convalescent COVID-19.

In its sample, this clone was seen once. The rearrangement joins TRBV5-1 to TRBJ2-3; the D gene is possibly TRBD2 (7 bases). V shed 9 bases and J shed 1 base, with 18 bases lying between them. The CDR3 sequence is 15 residues long. The V gene's germline CDR1 is SGHRS and CDR2 YFSETQ. The CDR3 spells CATRGTSERTDTQYF. CDR3 DNA: TGCGCCACCAGGGGAACTAGCGAGCGCACAGATACGCAGTATTTT.

This clone was detected a few times. The V and J genes are TRBV11-3 and TRBJ1-1; 8 bases are a match to TRBD1. Germline V gene lookup returns CDR1 SGHNT and CDR2 YENEEA. The CDR3 is 15 amino acids. Losses at the gene ends were 4 bases for V and 4 bases for J; bases not matched to a gene: 8. CDR3 in amino acids: CASSYGQGRGTEAFF. DNA of the CDR3: TGTGCCAGCAGCTACGGACAGGGAAGGGGCACTGAAGCTTTCTTT.